A single sample is the source of the 10 T cell receptor beta chains below, sequenced in a study of naive and memory T cell subsets. Study observations and caveats: Especially in CD8 cells, naive repertoires contained a few larger clonotypes, possibly CD45RA-re-expressing memory cells.

The antigens for these receptors are not known. The beta constant-region primer was an equimolar mix of two oligonucleotides covering TRBC1 and TRBC2. The ligated cDNA underwent four PCR rounds using SP2 and nested alpha and beta constant-region primers. Each CDR3 protein gets one entry after TCRdb re-called the UMI-ligation and nested PCR reads with MiXCR. The sample lists 150,000 or so distinct CDR3 sequences, under 25% occurring once. Material: naive CD4+ T cells from blood. All receptors derive from a human donor in good health.

This clonotype was detected once. The chain joins TRBV2 to TRBJ1-1; 8 bases match TRBD1. The germline V gene encodes CDR1 SNHLY and CDR2 FYNNEI. The V and J ends lost 2 bases and 6 bases, in that order; junction bases with no gene match: 8. This CDR3 contains 15 residues. The CDR3 DNA is TGTGCCAGCAGTGAACAGGGGGCGGTGTGGTCTGAAGCTTTCTTT. Protein sequence: CASSEQGAVWSEAFF.

The rearrangement links TRBV12-3 or TRBV12-4 to TRBJ1-1; 9 bases are shared with TRBD1. This CDR3 spans 13 amino acids. Germline trimming cut 7 bases from V and 8 bases from J; bases unmatched to any gene: 8. CDR3 coding DNA: TGTGCCAGCAAAAGTGCGGGGACAGGGGAAGCTTTCTTT. Residues: CASKSAGTGEAFF.

The genes are TRBV19 and TRBJ1-2, with 7 bases identical to TRBD1. In germline, CDR1 is LNHDA, CDR2 SQIVND (reference sequence). The junction had 1 base not matched to a gene; V was cut back by 10 bases and J by 2 bases. This CDR3 region has 11 residues. The CDR3 reads CATQGNYGYTF. CDR3 coding DNA: TGTGCCACACAGGGGAACTATGGCTACACCTTC.

The rearrangement links TRBV6-5 to TRBJ2-7; the D is unclear. Trimming shortened V by 7 bases and J by 6 bases, and 13 bases separated the two germline ends. The CDR3 has 12 residues. Per the germline V gene, CDR1 is MNHEY and CDR2 is SVGAGI. The CDR3: CASKPVGGEQYF. CDR3 DNA sequence: TGTGCCAGCAAACCCGTGGGCGGCGAGCAGTACTTC.

The table lists this clonotype with a few counts. The chain couples TRBV7-6 to TRBJ2-5; D is uncertain. Germline V CDR1 and CDR2: SGHVS, FNYEAQ. V dropped 5 bases and J dropped 1 base, with 11 bases sitting between them. The CDR3 sequence is 14 residues long. CDR3 in amino acids: CASSPSTVQETQYF. CDR3 nucleotides: TGTGCCAGCAGCCCTAGTACAGTCCAAGAGACCCAGTACTTC.

This clonotype was seen a few times. V usage is TRBV3-1 and J usage is TRBJ2-7; unclear D gene. Germline CDR1 reads LGHDT; CDR2 reads YNNKEL (reference sequence). Trimming took off 4 bases at V and 2 bases at J, with 12 bases between the two ends. The CDR3 totals 14 residues. CDR3 in amino acids: CASSPDATPYEQYF. The CDR3 DNA reads as TGTGCCAGCAGCCCGGACGCGACCCCCTACGAGCAGTACTTC.

The J gene is TRBJ2-1, the V gene TRBV28; 9 bases match TRBD1. The CDR3 contains 14 residues. Germline lookup yields CDR1 MDHEN and CDR2 SYDVKM. The ends lost 2 bases at V and 8 bases at J; junction bases unmatched: 4. In DNA form, the CDR3 reads TGTGCCAGCAGTTTAAGGGACAGGGAGGATGAGCAGTTCTTC. Translated: CASSLRDREDEQFF.

This clonotype came up many times. This chain connects TRBV9 to TRBJ2-3; no firm D call. Per the germline V gene, CDR1 is SGDLS and CDR2 is YYNGEE. Deletions cut 0 bases from V and 6 bases from J, with 5 bases between. This CDR3 spans 12 amino acids. CDR3 DNA sequence: TGTGCCAGCAGCGTAGAACTGGATACGCAGTATTTT. It is translated as CASSVELDTQYF. The complete variable domain, with remaining parts taken from reference TRBV9 and TRBJ2-3, reads DSGVTQTPKHLITATGQRVTLRCSPRSGDLSVYWYQQSLDQGLQFLIQYYNGEERAKGNILERFSAQQFPDLHSELNLSSLELGDSALYFCASSVELDTQYFGPGTRLTVL.

The V call is TRBV7-9, the J call TRBJ2-7; 10 positions agree with TRBD2. J was trimmed by 6 bases and V by 5 bases; bases with no gene match: 10. The CDR3 is made up of 15 amino acids. Germline loops: CDR1 SEHNR, CDR2 FQNEAQ (reference sequence). DNA of the CDR3: TGTGCCAGCAGCCGCCAAGCGGGAGGGCCGGCCGAGCAGTACTTC. It yields the protein CASSRQAGGPAEQYF.

Ten or more counts support this clonotype. The rearrangement joins TRBV29-1 to TRBJ2-1, with D possibly being TRBD2 (5 bases). The V and J ends lost 4 bases and 8 bases respectively, with 18 bases between them. Germline loops: CDR1 SQVTM, CDR2 ANQGSEA. The CDR3 is 14 amino acids. The CDR3 region is CSVGMNTIGDEQFF. The CDR3 DNA sequence: TGCAGCGTTGGTATGAATACAATCGGGGATGAGCAGTTCTTC.